Shown below are 26 T cell receptor beta chains from a single sample sequenced in a study of T cells after yellow fever vaccination. TCRdb used MiXCR to reprocess the 5' RACE reads, holding one entry per CDR3 protein. The data show 350,000 or so distinct CDR3 sequences, 7% to 10% seen once. The source was PBMCs, collected approximately 40 days after the first yellow fever vaccination. The receptors shown here come from a man aged 18 to 30 who received the YFV17D yellow fever vaccine.

The table lists this clonotype with many counts. The CDR3 sequence: CSARSGETQYF. CDR3 bases: TGCAGTGCTAGATCGGGAGAGACCCAGTACTTC. V gene TRBV20-1 combines with J gene TRBJ2-5; D unresolved. V lost 2 bases, J lost 4 bases, and 5 bases lay in between. The CDR3 spans 11 residues. Germline CDR1 DFQATT, CDR2 SNEGSKA (reference sequence).

In this sample, this clonotype turned up a few times. The rearrangement joins TRBV7-9 to TRBJ2-3; D unresolved. Trimming took off 5 bases at V and 9 bases at J, with 12 bases between the two ends. The CDR3 contains 12 residues. Germline assignment: CDR1 SEHNR and CDR2 FQNEAQ (reference sequence). CDR3 loop: CASSEDVGTQYF. The CDR3 DNA is TGTGCCAGCAGCGAAGATGTCGGGACGCAGTATTTT.

This clonotype was counted only a few times. The chain recombines TRBV6-1 with TRBJ1-6; possibly TRBD1 for D (6 bases). CDR1 is MNHNS, CDR2 SASEGT, per germline. With 6 bases removed from V and 14 bases from J, the gap between germline ends came to 23 bases. This CDR3 has 15 amino acids. CDR3 nucleotides: TGTGCCAGCAGCCCGGGGGGCTCACTCCCCAGCTCCCTCCACTTT. It specifies CASSPGGSLPSSLHF.

The table lists this clonotype with a few counts. The chain recombines TRBV5-1 with TRBJ1-1; 7 bases fit TRBD1. Per the germline V gene, CDR1 is SGHRS and CDR2 is YFSETQ. V trimming: 4 bases; J trimming: 3 bases; junction bases outside the gene matches: 9. The length of the CDR3 is 15 residues. CDR3 in amino acids: CASSQQGIGDTEAFF. Written as DNA, the CDR3 is TGCGCCAGCAGCCAACAGGGGATTGGGGACACTGAAGCTTTCTTT.

This clonotype showed up many times. The CDR3 bases are TGTGCCAGCAGTGGGCGGGGGGACACAGATACGCAGTATTTT. Its protein is CASSGRGDTDTQYF. The chain joins TRBV2 to TRBJ2-3; 8 bases align to TRBD2. The length of the CDR3 is 14 residues. After removal of 4 bases from V and 2 bases from J, the junction contained 2 bases not matched to a gene. CDR1 is SNHLY and CDR2 is FYNNEI in the germline V gene.

The gene calls are TRBV7-3 and TRBJ2-1, with D perhaps matching TRBD2 (6 bases). The CDR3 has 14 residues. The germline V gene has CDR1 SGHTA and CDR2 FQGTGA. V was shortened by 2 bases and J by 6 bases, with 11 bases between the two germline ends. The CDR3 loop is CASSLGGWSNEQFF. The CDR3 coding sequence is TGTGCCAGCAGCTTAGGGGGGTGGAGCAATGAGCAGTTCTTC.

This sequence joins TRBV6-2 or TRBV6-3 and TRBJ2-6; D is unclear. Looked up from germline, CDR1 is MNHEY and CDR2 is SVGEGT. Between the trimmed V and J ends, which lost 0 bases and 0 bases, there was a span of 15 bases. The CDR3 runs to 19 residues. CDR3: CASSYSSLGEPSGANVLTF. The CDR3 DNA reads TGTGCCAGCAGTTACTCGAGCCTAGGAGAACCCTCTGGGGCCAACGTCCTGACTTTC.

Ten or more counts support this clonotype. The rearrangement links TRBV6-2 or TRBV6-3 to TRBJ2-7; D unclear. V dropped 5 bases and J dropped 3 bases, with 14 bases sitting between them. This CDR3 spans 14 amino acids. Germline values: CDR1 MNHEY, CDR2 SVGEGT. In DNA, the CDR3 is TGTGCCAGCAGTCCCCGGGTCGTTGACTACGAGCAGTACTTC. Translated: CASSPRVVDYEQYF.

This clonotype occurred many times. The chain has TRBV6-6 and TRBJ1-1, with 8 bases that match TRBD1. V lost 6 bases and J lost 7; bases outside the gene matches: 4. The CDR3 has 12 residues. Germline values: CDR1 MNHNY, CDR2 SVGAGI (reference sequence). This chain's CDR3 is CASSQTGVEAFF. DNA for the CDR3: TGTGCCAGCAGCCAGACAGGGGTTGAAGCTTTCTTT.

Worth noting for this clonotype: Mismatch with germline at one junction end may stem from a read error. V is TRBV5-4 and J is TRBJ2-1, with D perhaps given as TRBD1 or TRBD2 (6 bases each). CDR3 length: 14 residues. Germline V gene lookup returns CDR1 SGHNT and CDR2 YYREEE (reference sequence). CDR3 coding DNA: TGTGCCAGCAGTTTGGAAACGGGGGCCGGGGGGCAGTTCTTC. Translated, it gives CASSLETGAGGQFF.

The rearrangement links TRBV20-1 to TRBJ2-5; possible D gene TRBD2, 5 bases. This CDR3 contains 13 residues. The germline V and J ends were trimmed by 2 bases and 1 base, with 8 bases remaining between them. Looked up from germline, CDR1 is DFQATT and CDR2 is SNEGSKA (reference sequence). CDR3 loop: CSARSGPQETQYF. In nucleotides, the CDR3 is TGCAGTGCTAGAAGCGGACCCCAAGAGACCCAGTACTTC.

This clonotype came up many times. The V and J genes are TRBV4-1 and TRBJ1-1; D unresolved. The ends were cut back, 2 bases at V and 5 bases at J, with 9 bases in the middle. The CDR3 runs 13 residues. Germline V gene sequence: CDR1 MGHRA, CDR2 YSYEKL. The CDR3: CASSQPVGTEAFF. Written as DNA, the CDR3 is TGCGCCAGCAGCCAACCAGTTGGAACTGAAGCTTTCTTT.

The chain carries TRBV6-5 and TRBJ2-7; 9 positions match TRBD1. Germline V gene lookup returns CDR1 MNHEY and CDR2 SVGAGI. This CDR3 is 16 amino acids long. V shed 4 bases, J shed 0 bases, and the junction held 7 bases outside the gene matches. Written as DNA, the CDR3 is TGTGCCAGCAGTTCTTTGGGACAGGGAGACTCCTACGAGCAGTACTTC. It is translated as CASSSLGQGDSYEQYF.

V and J are TRBV7-9 and TRBJ1-1, with 7 bases fitting TRBD1. The germline CDR1 and CDR2 sequences are SEHNR and FQNEAQ (reference sequence). The CDR3 contains 15 residues. Trimming removed 5 bases from V and 8 bases from J; junction bases left unmatched: 14. The CDR3 loop is CASSPEAMRTGEAFF. In nucleotides, the CDR3 is TGTGCCAGCAGCCCAGAGGCGATGCGGACAGGAGAAGCTTTCTTT.

This clonotype was observed a few times. The rearrangement uses TRBV7-2 and TRBJ2-7; D is perhaps TRBD2 (5 bases). Germline V gene lookup returns CDR1 SGHTA and CDR2 FQGNSA. V was trimmed by 5 bases and J by 6 bases, leaving 20 bases between them. This CDR3 region has 15 residues. CDR3 sequence: CASSLSPPPGSEQYV. CDR3 bases: TGTGCCAGCAGCCTGAGCCCTCCGCCGGGATCCGAGCAGTACGTC.

The chain is built from TRBV7-3 and TRBJ2-3; possible D gene TRBD1, 5 bases. The germline V and J ends were trimmed by 5 bases and 2 bases, with 14 bases remaining between them. Germline lookup yields CDR1 SGHTA and CDR2 FQGTGA. CDR3 length: 15 amino acids. The CDR3 here is CASSRDSHSTDTQYF. CDR3 nucleotides: TGTGCCAGCAGCCGTGACAGTCATTCCACAGATACGCAGTATTTT.

In this sample, this clonotype turned up many times. V usage is TRBV27 and J usage is TRBJ2-7; D unresolved. The CDR3 runs to 13 residues. Germline lookup yields CDR1 MNHEY and CDR2 SMNVEV (reference sequence). Trimming stripped 6 bases from V and 1 base from J, with 10 bases between. The DNA of the CDR3 is TGTGCCAGCAGCCATGGGCCGTCCTACGAGCAGTACTTC. This sequence encodes CASSHGPSYEQYF.

This clonotype was picked up many times. The chain employs TRBV12-3 or TRBV12-4 and TRBJ2-1, with D possibly being TRBD1 (6 bases). The CDR3 sequence is 14 residues long. The V end lost 6 bases, the J end lost 7 bases, and 16 bases lay between the germline ends. DNA of the CDR3: TGTGCCAGCAGCCCCAGGACAGTAGCGAATGAGCAGTTCTTC. This codes for CASSPRTVANEQFF.

The rearrangement links TRBV11-2 to TRBJ2-3; the D is unclear. The CDR3 loop spans 15 amino acids. V lost 4 bases and J lost 0, with 11 bases in between. The germline V gene has CDR1 SGHAT and CDR2 FQNNGV. The CDR3 DNA reads as TGTGCCAGCAGCTCTAGACCGAGTAGCACAGATACGCAGTATTTT. This codes for CASSSRPSSTDTQYF.

This clonotype was seen more than once but under ten times. The chain is built from TRBV20-1 and TRBJ2-3, with 7 bases matching TRBD2. The V gene end was trimmed by 1 base and the J gene end by 2 bases; junction bases not matched to a gene: 12. Germline CDR1 reads DFQATT; CDR2 reads SNEGSKA (reference sequence). The CDR3 extends over 17 amino acids. CDR3 loop: CSARGGEGFLSTDTQYF. For the CDR3, the DNA is TGCAGTGCTAGAGGCGGGGAGGGGTTTTTATCCACAGATACGCAGTATTTT.

There are a few counts of this clonotype. The J gene is TRBJ2-7, the V gene TRBV20-1; D unclear. The germline V and J ends were trimmed by 3 bases and 6 bases, with 15 bases remaining between them. Germline-derived CDR1 and CDR2 are DFQATT and SNEGSKA (reference sequence). The CDR3 length is 13 residues. The CDR3 coding sequence is TGCAGTGCTAGGAGGACCTCGCAAGTCGAGCAGTACGTC. Its protein product is CSARRTSQVEQYV.

This clonotype was counted ten times or more. The chain recombines TRBV6-1 with TRBJ2-5; 7 positions agree with TRBD1. Unmatched junction bases numbered 7, after V lost 10 bases and J lost 2 bases. The germline gives CDR1 MNHNS, CDR2 SASEGT. This CDR3 comprises 13 residues. The CDR3 DNA follows: TGTGCCATCCGCCCGACAGGGCAAGAGACCCAGTACTTC. It translates to CAIRPTGQETQYF.

J is TRBJ2-7 and V is TRBV2, with D possibly being TRBD1 (5 bases). Germline assignment: CDR1 SNHLY and CDR2 FYNNEI. The CDR3 is made up of 14 amino acids. V lost 7 bases to trimming and J lost 6 bases, with 19 bases between them. In DNA, the CDR3 is TGTGCCAGCAATCCCCCGCCTCAGGGTCGCGAGCAGTACGTC. Its translation: CASNPPPQGREQYV.

This clonotype was seen at least ten times. This sequence joins TRBV4-3 and TRBJ2-3; D is possibly TRBD2 (5 bases). Germline V gives CDR1 LGHNA, CDR2 YSLEER. V was pared by 0 bases and J by 0 bases, with 10 bases between. The CDR3 is 16 residues long. DNA of the CDR3: TGCGCCAGCAGCCAAGAAGATGGAGGTAGCACAGATACGCAGTATTTT. Its protein product is CASSQEDGGSTDTQYF.

V usage is TRBV12-3 or TRBV12-4 and J usage is TRBJ2-7; 7 nucleotides agree with TRBD1. This CDR3 contains 14 residues. The V segment lost 8 bases and the J segment 4 bases; nucleotides outside the gene matches: 11. DNA for the CDR3: TGTGCCAGCCGTTACAGGGGAATGGGATACGAGCAGTACTTC. It encodes CASRYRGMGYEQYF.

The gene calls are TRBV20-1 and TRBJ2-2, with 7 nucleotides matching TRBD1. The germline gives CDR1 DFQATT, CDR2 SNEGSKA (reference sequence). This CDR3 region has 12 residues. V shed 3 bases and J 5 bases; nucleotides not matched to a gene: 0. CDR3 DNA: TGCAGTGCTAGGGGACAGACCGGGGAGCTGTTTTTT. It translates to CSARGQTGELFF.